These 12 T cell receptor beta chains came from one sample sequenced in a study of blood T cell repertoires in COVID-19. Sequencing used immunoSEQ multiplex PCR; TCRdb keeps in-frame clones, though not all of them. In the table there are 130,000 to 150,000 clones, about 87% of which are singletons. The specimen sequenced was peripheral blood. The receptor source for this set is a woman between 50 and 59 years old with acute or convalescent COVID-19.

The chain joins TRBV9 to TRBJ2-2; possibly TRBD1 for D (5 bases). This CDR3 contains 15 residues. The germline V and J ends were trimmed by 3 bases and 2 bases, with 11 bases remaining between them. In germline, CDR1 is SGDLS, CDR2 YYNGEE. The CDR3 DNA reads as TGTGCCAGCAGCGCCGACAGCCCAAACACCGGGGAGCTGTTTTTT. It yields the protein CASSADSPNTGELFF.

This rearrangement joins TRBV19 to TRBJ2-7; 7 positions agree with TRBD2. V shed 3 bases and J 1 base; nucleotides not matched to a gene: 6. Per the germline V gene, CDR1 is LNHDA and CDR2 is SQIVND (reference sequence). This CDR3 comprises 15 residues. As DNA, the CDR3 is TGTGCCAGTAGTATGGGGGGGGTTGAGTCCTACGAGCAGTACTTC. Translated, it gives CASSMGGVESYEQYF.

CDR3 coding DNA: TGTGCCAGCAGTGAATCGGGACAGGGGTGGGGCTACACCTTC. Protein: CASSESGQGWGYTF. V and J are TRBV6-1 and TRBJ1-2, with 10 nucleotides matching TRBD1. J lost 8 bases, V lost 2 bases, and 5 bases had no gene match. CDR1 is MNHNS, CDR2 SASEGT, per germline. The CDR3 has 14 residues.

V and J are TRBV7-3 and TRBJ2-2, with 9 bases matching TRBD2. The CDR3 has 16 amino acids. Germline CDR1 and CDR2: SGHTA and FQGTGA. V lost 3 bases, J lost 7 bases, and 9 bases stayed unmatched. Here the CDR3 DNA reads TGTGCCAGCAGCTTGATCGCCGGGACTAGCTACGGGGAGCTGTTTTTT. It specifies CASSLIAGTSYGELFF.

The V call is TRBV9, the J call TRBJ2-2, with D possibly TRBD2 on 6 matching bases. The length of the CDR3 is 13 residues. The germline gives CDR1 SGDLS, CDR2 YYNGEE. V gave up 3 bases and J gave up 7 bases, with 10 bases separating them. The CDR3 loop reads CASSGLAVGELFF. As DNA, the CDR3 is TGTGCCAGCAGCGGATTAGCGGTCGGGGAGCTGTTTTTT.

This chain joins TRBV29-1 and TRBJ1-2, with D possibly TRBD1 on 5 matching bases. Germline V CDR1 and CDR2: SQVTM, ANQGSEA. V was cut by 3 bases and J by 3 bases, with 11 bases left in between. CDR3 length: 13 residues. The CDR3 protein is CSVDDGGDYGYTF. The CDR3 coding sequence is TGCAGCGTTGATGACGGGGGTGACTATGGCTACACCTTC.

The gene calls are TRBV27 and TRBJ2-1; 12 bases align to TRBD2. The CDR3 contains 17 residues. V shed 3 bases, J shed 3 bases, and the junction held 6 bases outside the gene matches. Germline loops: CDR1 MNHEY, CDR2 SMNVEV (reference sequence). DNA for the CDR3: TGTGCCAGCAGTTTCCCCCAGACTAGCGGGAGCTACAATGAGCAGTTCTTC. It yields the protein CASSFPQTSGSYNEQFF.

The CDR3 spells CASTEGGISYEQYF. CDR3 nucleotides: TGTGCCAGCACCGAGGGTGGGATTTCTTACGAGCAGTACTTC. This chain connects TRBV5-7 to TRBJ2-7, with D possibly being TRBD2 (5 bases). TRBV5-7 is an open reading frame, and its role is uncertain. The CDR3 is made up of 14 amino acids. Trimming stripped 6 bases from V and 4 bases from J, with 17 bases between.

J is TRBJ1-1 and V is TRBV27, with D unclear. V lost 3 bases and J 4 bases, leaving 15 bases between the germline ends. The CDR3 loop spans 15 amino acids. The germline V gene encodes CDR1 MNHEY and CDR2 SMNVEV (reference sequence). CDR3 sequence (DNA): TGTGCCAGCAGTTTGGTGAGGGCGCAAGGCACTGAAGCTTTCTTT. Its translation is CASSLVRAQGTEAFF.

The genes are TRBV7-2 and TRBJ2-7; D is possibly TRBD2 (7 bases). Trimming took 0 bases from V and 3 from J, leaving 15 bases between them. Per the germline V gene, CDR1 is SGHTA and CDR2 is FQGNSA. CDR3 length: 16 amino acids. The CDR3 is CASSLAGGGPFYEQYF. The CDR3 DNA reads as TGTGCCAGCAGCTTAGCGGGGGGGGGCCCGTTCTACGAGCAGTACTTC.

CDR3 region: CASSDEAPGTGELFF. CDR3 DNA sequence: TGTGCCAGCAGTGACGAGGCTCCCGGCACCGGGGAGCTGTTTTTT. This rearrangement joins TRBV6-4 to TRBJ2-2; no definite D call. V was trimmed by 2 bases and J by 4 bases, leaving 11 bases between them. The germline V gene has CDR1 MRHNA and CDR2 SNTAGT. The length of the CDR3 is 15 residues.

The J gene is TRBJ1-2, the V gene TRBV30, with a tentative D call TRBD1 (6 bases). Per germline, CDR1 GTSNPN and CDR2 SVGIG (reference sequence). V dropped 4 bases and J dropped 1 base, with 10 bases sitting between them. The CDR3 contains 13 residues. The CDR3 DNA reads as TGTGCCTGGACAGGGGTGCTTAACTATGGCTACACCTTC. Amino acid sequence: CAWTGVLNYGYTF.